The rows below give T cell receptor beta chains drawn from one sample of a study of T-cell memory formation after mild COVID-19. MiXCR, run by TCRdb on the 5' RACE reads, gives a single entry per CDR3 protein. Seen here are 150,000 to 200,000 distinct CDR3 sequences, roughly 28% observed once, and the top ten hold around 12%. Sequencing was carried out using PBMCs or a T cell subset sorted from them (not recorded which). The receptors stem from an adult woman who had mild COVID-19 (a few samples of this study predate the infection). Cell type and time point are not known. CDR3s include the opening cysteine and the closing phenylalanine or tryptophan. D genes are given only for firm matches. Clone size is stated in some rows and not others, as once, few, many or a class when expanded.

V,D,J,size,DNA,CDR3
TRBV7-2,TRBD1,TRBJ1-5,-,TGTGCCAGCAGCCCCACTGGCGCCAGGGGGCGTCAGCCCCAGCATTTT,CASSPTGARGRQPQHF
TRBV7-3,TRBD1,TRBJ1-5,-,TGTGCCAGCAGCCCTACAGGGGGCGCGGGTCAGCCCCAGCATTTT,CASSPTGGAGQPQHF
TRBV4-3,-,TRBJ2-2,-,TGCGCCAGCAGCCAAGATGGGGTGAACACCGGGGAGCTGTTTTTT,CASSQDGVNTGELFF
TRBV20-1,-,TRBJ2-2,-,TGCAGTGCTAAGGGTGCGAACACCGGGGAGCTGTTTTTT,CSAKGANTGELFF
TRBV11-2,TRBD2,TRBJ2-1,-,TGTGCCAGCAGCCAAGGGACTAGCGCACTAACCCCCTACAATGAGCAGTTCTTC,CASSQGTSALTPYNEQFF
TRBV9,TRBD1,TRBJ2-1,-,TGTGCCAGCAGCGGCGACCCCCGGGACAGGGGATGGGATGAGCAGTTCTTC,CASSGDPRDRGWDEQFF
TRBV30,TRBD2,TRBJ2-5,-,TGTGCCTGGAGTGGGGGACTAGAAGAGACCCAGTACTTC,CAWSGGLEETQYF
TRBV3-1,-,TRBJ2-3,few,TGTGCCAGCAGCCGGAACTTAGTGGATACGCAGTATTTT,CASSRNLVDTQYF
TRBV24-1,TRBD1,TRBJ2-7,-,TGTGCCACCAGTGATCCGTCACAGGGGGCCGGGTACGAGCAGTACTTC,CATSDPSQGAGYEQYF
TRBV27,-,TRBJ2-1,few,TGTGCCGCCCAGGGACCCCAACGGAATGAGCAGTTCTTC,CAAQGPQRNEQFF
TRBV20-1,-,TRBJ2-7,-,TGCAGTGCTAGCGGGACCCGGGTATACGAGCAGTACTTC,CSASGTRVYEQYF
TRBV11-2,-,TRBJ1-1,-,TGTGCCAGCAGCTTCTCGGCATTTGAAGCTTTCTTT,CASSFSAFEAFF
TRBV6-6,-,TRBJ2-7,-,TGTGCCAGCACGGAGCAAGGGACCTACGAGCAGTACTTC,CASTEQGTYEQYF
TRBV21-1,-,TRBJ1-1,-,TGTGCCAGCAGCAAAGTCGGCTGGACTGAAGCTTTCTTT,CASSKVGWTEAFF
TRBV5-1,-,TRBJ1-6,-,TGCGCCACCGGGCTGGGAGATTTTGATTCACCCCTCCACTTT,CATGLGDFDSPLHF
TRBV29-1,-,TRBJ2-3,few,TGCAGCGTTGCCTCGTTCCGCAGAGGAAGCACAGATACGCAGTATTTT,CSVASFRRGSTDTQYF
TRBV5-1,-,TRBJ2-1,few,TGCGCCAGCAGCTTGGTTACCAATGAGCAGTTCTTC,CASSLVTNEQFF
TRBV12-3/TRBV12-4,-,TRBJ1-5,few,TGTGCCAGCTCCCCGGGGGATACTAAGCCCCAGCATTTT,CASSPGDTKPQHF
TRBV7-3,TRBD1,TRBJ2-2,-,TGTGCCAGCAGCTCCACAGGGGACAGCACCGGGGAGCTGTTTTTT,CASSSTGDSTGELFF
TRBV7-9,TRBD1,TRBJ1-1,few,TGTGCCAGCAGCCCAAGTGCGACAGGGGGATCTAGAGCTTTCTTT,CASSPSATGGSRAFF
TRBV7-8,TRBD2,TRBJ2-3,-,TGTGCCAGCAGCTCTAGACTAGCCATAAGCACAGATACGCAGTATTTT,CASSSRLAISTDTQYF
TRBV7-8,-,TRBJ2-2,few,TGTGCCAGCAGCTCCCGGGGAACCGGGGAGCTGTTTTTT,CASSSRGTGELFF
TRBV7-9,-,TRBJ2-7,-,TGTGCCAGCAGCCATACGGGGTCCTACGAGCAGTACTTC,CASSHTGSYEQYF
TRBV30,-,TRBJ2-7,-,TGTGCCTGGAGTCAGTCAGGTACCGACGAGCAGTACTTC,CAWSQSGTDEQYF
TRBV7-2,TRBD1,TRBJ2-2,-,TGTGCCAGCAGCCCCGACAGGGGGGCCGGGGAGCTGTTTTTT,CASSPDRGAGELFF
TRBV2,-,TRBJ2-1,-,TGTGCCAGCAGTGAATCAGAATACAATGAGCAGTTCTTC,CASSESEYNEQFF
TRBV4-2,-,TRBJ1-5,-,TGTGCCAGCAGCCAAGGGGTGGATCAGCCCCAGCATTTT,CASSQGVDQPQHF
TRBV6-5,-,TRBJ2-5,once,TGTGCCAGCCGCAACCCCGCGGAGACCCAGTACTTC,CASRNPAETQYF
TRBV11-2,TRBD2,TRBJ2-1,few,TGTGCCAGCAGCCTCGTCCTAGCGGACTTCTACAATGAGCAGTTCTTC,CASSLVLADFYNEQFF
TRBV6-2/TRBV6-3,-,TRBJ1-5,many,TGTGCCAGCAGTCCTGTTTTGTTGCCCCAGCATTTT,CASSPVLLPQHF
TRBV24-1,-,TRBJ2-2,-,TGTGCCACCATTGACACGAACACCGGGGAGCTGTTTTTT,CATIDTNTGELFF
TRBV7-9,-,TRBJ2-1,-,TGTGCCAGCAGCTTAGAGTCGGCTATTGAGCAGTTCTTC,CASSLESAIEQFF
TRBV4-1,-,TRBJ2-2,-,TGCGCCAGCAGCCCCCCCCAGATGGGGGTGATTACCGGGGAGCTGTTTTTT,CASSPPQMGVITGELFF
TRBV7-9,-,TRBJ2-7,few,TGTGCCAGCAGCTCATTGAACGAGCAGTACTTC,CASSSLNEQYF
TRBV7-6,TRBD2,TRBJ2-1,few,TGTGCCAGCAGTTATAAGACTAGCGGGAGGTATAATGAGCAGTTCTTC,CASSYKTSGRYNEQFF
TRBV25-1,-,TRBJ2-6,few,TGTGCCAGCACCCTTGGGCTAGTCGGGCCCTCTGGGGCCAACGTCCTGACTTTC,CASTLGLVGPSGANVLTF
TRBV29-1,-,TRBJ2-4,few,TGCAGCGTTGAATCGGTCCACATTCAGTACTTC,CSVESVHIQYF
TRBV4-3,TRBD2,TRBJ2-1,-,TGCGCCAGCAGCCTGGGACTAGCGGGAGCTTATGAGCAGTTCTTC,CASSLGLAGAYEQFF
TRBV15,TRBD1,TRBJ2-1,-,TGTGCCACCAGCAGAAAAACAGGGGATGAGCAGTTCTTC,CATSRKTGDEQFF
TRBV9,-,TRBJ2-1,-,TGTGCCAGCAGCGTAGCGACCAACAATGAGCAGTTCTTC,CASSVATNNEQFF
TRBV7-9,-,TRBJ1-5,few,TGTGCCAGCAGCTCCGCAGGGGATCAGCCCCAGCATTTT,CASSSAGDQPQHF
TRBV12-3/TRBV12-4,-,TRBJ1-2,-,TGTGCCAGCAGTCCTCAGAAAGCCGGGCTCTACTATGGCTACACCTTC,CASSPQKAGLYYGYTF
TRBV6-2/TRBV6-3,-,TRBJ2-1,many,TGTGCCAGCAGTGCAGGGGAACTTCTTAATGAGCAGTTCTTC,CASSAGELLNEQFF
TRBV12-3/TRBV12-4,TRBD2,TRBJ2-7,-,TGTGCCAGCAGTTTCGGGGGGAGCTACGACGAGCAGTACTTC,CASSFGGSYDEQYF
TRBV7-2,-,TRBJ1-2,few,TGTGCCAGCAGCTTAGCGTATGGTGGAGGCTACACCTTC,CASSLAYGGGYTF